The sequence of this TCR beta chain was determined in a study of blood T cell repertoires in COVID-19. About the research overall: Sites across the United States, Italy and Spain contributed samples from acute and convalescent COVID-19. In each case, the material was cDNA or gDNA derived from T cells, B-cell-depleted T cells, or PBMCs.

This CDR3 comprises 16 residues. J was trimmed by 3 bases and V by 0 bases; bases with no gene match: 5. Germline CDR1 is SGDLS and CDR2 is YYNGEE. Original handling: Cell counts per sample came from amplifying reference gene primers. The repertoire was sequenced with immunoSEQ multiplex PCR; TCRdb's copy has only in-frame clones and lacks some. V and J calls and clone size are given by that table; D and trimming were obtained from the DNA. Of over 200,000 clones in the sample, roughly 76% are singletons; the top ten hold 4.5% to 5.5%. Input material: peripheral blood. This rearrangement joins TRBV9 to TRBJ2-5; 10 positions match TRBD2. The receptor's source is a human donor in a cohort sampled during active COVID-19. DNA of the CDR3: TGTGCCAGCAGCGTAGCTCGGCTAGCGGGAGAAGAGACCCAGTACTTC. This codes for CASSVARLAGEETQYF.